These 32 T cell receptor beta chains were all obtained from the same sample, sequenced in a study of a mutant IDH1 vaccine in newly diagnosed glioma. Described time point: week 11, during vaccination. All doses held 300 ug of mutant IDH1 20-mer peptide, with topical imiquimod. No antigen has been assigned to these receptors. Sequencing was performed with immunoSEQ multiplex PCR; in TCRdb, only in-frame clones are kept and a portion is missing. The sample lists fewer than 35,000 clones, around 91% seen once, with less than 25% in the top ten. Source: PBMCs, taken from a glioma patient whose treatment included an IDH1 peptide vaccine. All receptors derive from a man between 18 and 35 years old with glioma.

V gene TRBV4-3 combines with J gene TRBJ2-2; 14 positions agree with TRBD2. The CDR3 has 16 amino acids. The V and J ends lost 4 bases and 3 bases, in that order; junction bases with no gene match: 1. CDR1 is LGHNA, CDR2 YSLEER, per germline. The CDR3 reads CASSRLAGGDTGELFF. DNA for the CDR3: TGCGCCAGCAGCCGACTAGCGGGAGGGGACACCGGGGAGCTGTTTTTT.

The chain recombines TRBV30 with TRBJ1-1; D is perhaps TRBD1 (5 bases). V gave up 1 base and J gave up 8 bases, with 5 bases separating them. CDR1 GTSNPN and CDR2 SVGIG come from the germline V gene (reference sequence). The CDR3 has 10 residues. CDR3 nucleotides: TGTGCCTGGAGTGCAGGGGAAGCTTTCTTT. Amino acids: CAWSAGEAFF.

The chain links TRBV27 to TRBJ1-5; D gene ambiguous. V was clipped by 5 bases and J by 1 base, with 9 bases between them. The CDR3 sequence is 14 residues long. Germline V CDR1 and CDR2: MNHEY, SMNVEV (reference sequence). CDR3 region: CASSQKWSNQPQHF. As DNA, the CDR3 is TGTGCCAGCAGTCAAAAGTGGAGCAATCAGCCCCAGCATTTT.

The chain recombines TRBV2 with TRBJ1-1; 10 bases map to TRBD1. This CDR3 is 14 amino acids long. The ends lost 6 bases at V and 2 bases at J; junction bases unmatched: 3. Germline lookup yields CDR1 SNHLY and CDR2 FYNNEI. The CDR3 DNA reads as TGTGCCAGCAGGAGGGACAGGGGCAACACTGAAGCTTTCTTT. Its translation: CASRRDRGNTEAFF.

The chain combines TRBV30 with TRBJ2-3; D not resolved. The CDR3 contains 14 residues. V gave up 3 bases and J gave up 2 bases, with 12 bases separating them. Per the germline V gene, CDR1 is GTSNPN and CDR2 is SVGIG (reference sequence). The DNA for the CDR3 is TGTGCCTGGAGAGCCTCCTCGCCCACAGATACGCAGTATTTT. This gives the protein CAWRASSPTDTQYF.

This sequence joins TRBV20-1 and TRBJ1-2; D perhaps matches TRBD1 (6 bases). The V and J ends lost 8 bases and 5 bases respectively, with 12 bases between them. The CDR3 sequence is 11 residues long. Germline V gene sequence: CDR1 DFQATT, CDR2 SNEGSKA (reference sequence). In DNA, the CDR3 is TGCAGTCAAGGGGGGGGATATGGCTACACCTTC. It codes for CSQGGGYGYTF.

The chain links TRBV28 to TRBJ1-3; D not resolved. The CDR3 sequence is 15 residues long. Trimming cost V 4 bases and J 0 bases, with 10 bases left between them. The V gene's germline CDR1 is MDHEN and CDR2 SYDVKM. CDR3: CASSWYSRSGNTIYF. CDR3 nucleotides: TGTGCCAGCAGTTGGTACAGCCGCTCTGGAAACACCATATATTTT.

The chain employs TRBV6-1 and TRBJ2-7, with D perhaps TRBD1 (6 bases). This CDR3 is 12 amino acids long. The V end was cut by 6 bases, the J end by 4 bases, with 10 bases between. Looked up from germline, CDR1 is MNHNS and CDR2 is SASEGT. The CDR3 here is CASRAGQYEQYF. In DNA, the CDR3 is TGTGCCAGCAGGGCAGGACAGTACGAGCAGTACTTC.

The CDR3 DNA is TGTGCCAGCATGGTGCGTGACAGGGGCGAAACCGGGGAGCTGTTTTTT. This gives the protein CASMVRDRGETGELFF. The genes are TRBV2 and TRBJ2-2; 8 nucleotides line up with TRBD1. The CDR3 has 16 amino acids. V was clipped by 7 bases and J by 5 bases; unmatched bases: 12. Germline V lookup: CDR1 SNHLY, CDR2 FYNNEI.

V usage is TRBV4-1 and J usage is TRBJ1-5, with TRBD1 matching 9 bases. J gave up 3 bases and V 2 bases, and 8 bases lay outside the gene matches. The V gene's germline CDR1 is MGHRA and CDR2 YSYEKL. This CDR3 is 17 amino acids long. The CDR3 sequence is CASSQLAGTGTNQPQHF. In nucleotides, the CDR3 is TGCGCCAGCAGCCAACTGGCCGGGACAGGGACCAATCAGCCCCAGCATTTT.

The CDR3 region has the DNA TGTGCCAGCAGTACAGCGGTGACAGAGACCCAGTACTTC. Translating it yields CASSTAVTETQYF. This chain uses TRBV2 with TRBJ2-5; possible D gene TRBD2, 5 bases. The CDR3 covers 13 residues. V lost 5 bases and J lost 4, with 11 bases in between. Looked up from germline, CDR1 is SNHLY and CDR2 is FYNNEI.

CDR3: CASSPPPQLVAGANVLTF. In nucleotides, the CDR3 is TGTGCCAGCAGCCCGCCCCCCCAGCTGGTGGCTGGGGCCAACGTCCTGACTTTC. This chain joins TRBV5-6 and TRBJ2-6, with no clear D. Germline lookup yields CDR1 SGHDT and CDR2 YYEEEE. The V gene lost 4 bases and the J gene lost 2 bases, with 19 bases spanning the gap. The CDR3 loop spans 18 amino acids.

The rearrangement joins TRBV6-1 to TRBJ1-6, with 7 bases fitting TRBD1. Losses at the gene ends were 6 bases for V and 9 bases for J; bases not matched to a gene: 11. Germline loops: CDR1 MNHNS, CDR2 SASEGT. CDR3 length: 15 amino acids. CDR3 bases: TGTGCCAGCAGCCCCCGACAGGGCGCGGGTTCACCCCTCCACTTT. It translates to CASSPRQGAGSPLHF.

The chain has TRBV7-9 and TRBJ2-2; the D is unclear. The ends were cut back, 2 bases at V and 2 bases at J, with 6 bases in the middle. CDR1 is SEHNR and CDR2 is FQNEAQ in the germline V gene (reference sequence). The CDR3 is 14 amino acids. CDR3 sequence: CASSLPANTGELFF. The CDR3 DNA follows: TGTGCCAGCAGCTTACCGGCTAACACCGGGGAGCTGTTTTTT.

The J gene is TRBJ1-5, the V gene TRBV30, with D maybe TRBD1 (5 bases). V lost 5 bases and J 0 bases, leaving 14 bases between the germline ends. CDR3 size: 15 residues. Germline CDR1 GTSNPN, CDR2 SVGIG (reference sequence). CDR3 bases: TGTGCCTGGGCGAATACAGGAAATAGCAATCAGCCCCAGCATTTT. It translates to CAWANTGNSNQPQHF.

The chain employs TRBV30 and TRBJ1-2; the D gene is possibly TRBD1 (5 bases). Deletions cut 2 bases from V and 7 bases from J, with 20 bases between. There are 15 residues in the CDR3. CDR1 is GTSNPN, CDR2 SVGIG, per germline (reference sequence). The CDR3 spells CAWSRLQVVGFGYTF. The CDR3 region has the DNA TGTGCCTGGAGTCGTCTACAGGTTGTGGGTTTTGGCTACACCTTC.

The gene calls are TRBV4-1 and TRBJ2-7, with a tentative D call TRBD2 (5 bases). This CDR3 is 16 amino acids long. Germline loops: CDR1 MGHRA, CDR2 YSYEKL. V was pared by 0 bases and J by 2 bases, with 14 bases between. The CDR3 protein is CASSQDLRGYPYEQYF. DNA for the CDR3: TGCGCCAGCAGCCAAGATCTTCGAGGGTACCCCTACGAGCAGTACTTC.

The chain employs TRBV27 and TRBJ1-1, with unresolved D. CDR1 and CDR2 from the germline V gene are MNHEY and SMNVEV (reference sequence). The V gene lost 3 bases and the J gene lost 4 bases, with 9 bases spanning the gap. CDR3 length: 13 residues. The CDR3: CASSFLGGTEAFF. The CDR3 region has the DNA TGTGCCAGCAGTTTCTTGGGAGGCACTGAAGCTTTCTTT.

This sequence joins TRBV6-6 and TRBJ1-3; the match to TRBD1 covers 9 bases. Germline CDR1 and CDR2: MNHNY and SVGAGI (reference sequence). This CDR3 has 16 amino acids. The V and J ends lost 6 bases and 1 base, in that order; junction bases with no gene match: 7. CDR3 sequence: CASRHPGTGSGNTIYF. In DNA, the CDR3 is TGTGCCAGCAGACACCCCGGGACAGGGTCTGGAAACACCATATATTTT.

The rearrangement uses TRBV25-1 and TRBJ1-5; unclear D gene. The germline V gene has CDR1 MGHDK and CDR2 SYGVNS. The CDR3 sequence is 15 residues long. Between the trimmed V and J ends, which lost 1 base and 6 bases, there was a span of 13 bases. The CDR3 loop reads CASSEWPDEGQPQHF. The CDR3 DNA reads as TGTGCCAGCAGTGAATGGCCCGATGAGGGTCAGCCCCAGCATTTT.

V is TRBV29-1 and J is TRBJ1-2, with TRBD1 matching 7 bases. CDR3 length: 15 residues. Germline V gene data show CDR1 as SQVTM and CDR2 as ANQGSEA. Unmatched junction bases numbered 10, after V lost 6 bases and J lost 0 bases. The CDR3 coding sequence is TGCAGCGTGGAACCAACAGGGGAAACTAACTATGGCTACACCTTC. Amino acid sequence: CSVEPTGETNYGYTF. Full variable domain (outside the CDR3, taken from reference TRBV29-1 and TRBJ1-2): SAVISQKPSRDICQRGTSLTIQCQVDSQVTMMFWYRQQPGQSLTLIATANQGSEATYESGFVIDKFPISRPNLTFSTLTVSNMSPEDSSIYLCSVEPTGETNYGYTFGSGTRLTVV.

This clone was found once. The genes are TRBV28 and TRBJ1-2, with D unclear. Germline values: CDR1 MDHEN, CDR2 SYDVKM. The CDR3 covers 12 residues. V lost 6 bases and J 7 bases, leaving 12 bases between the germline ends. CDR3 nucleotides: TGTGCCAGCAGAACCTTGGTGGCTGGCTACACCTTC. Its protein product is CASRTLVAGYTF.

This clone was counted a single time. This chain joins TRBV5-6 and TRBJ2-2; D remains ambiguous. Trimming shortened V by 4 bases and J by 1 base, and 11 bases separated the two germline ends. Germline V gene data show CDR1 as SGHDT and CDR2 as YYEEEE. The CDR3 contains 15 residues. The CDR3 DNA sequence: TGTGCCAGCAGCCTCATCGGAGAGAACACCGGGGAGCTGTTTTTT. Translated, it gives CASSLIGENTGELFF. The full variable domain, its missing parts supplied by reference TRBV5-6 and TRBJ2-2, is DAGVTQSPTHLIKTRGQQVTLRCSPKSGHDTVSWYQQALGQGPQFIFQYYEEEERQRGNFPDRFSGHQFPNYSSELNVNALLLGDSALYLCASSLIGENTGELFFGEGSRLTVL.

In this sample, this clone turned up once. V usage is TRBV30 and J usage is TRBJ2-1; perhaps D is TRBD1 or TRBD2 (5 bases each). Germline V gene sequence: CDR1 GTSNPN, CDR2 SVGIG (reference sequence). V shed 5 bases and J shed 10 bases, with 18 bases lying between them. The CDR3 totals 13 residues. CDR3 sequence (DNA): TGTGCCTGGGGCCCGATCTTGGGGGACGAGCAGTTCTTC. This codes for CAWGPILGDEQFF.

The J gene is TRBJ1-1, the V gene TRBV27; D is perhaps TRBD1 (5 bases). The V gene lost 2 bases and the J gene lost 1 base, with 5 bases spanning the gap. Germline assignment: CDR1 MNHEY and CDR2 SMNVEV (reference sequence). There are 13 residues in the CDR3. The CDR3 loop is CASSLGGNTEAFF. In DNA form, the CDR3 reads TGTGCCAGCAGTTTAGGGGGGAACACTGAAGCTTTCTTT.

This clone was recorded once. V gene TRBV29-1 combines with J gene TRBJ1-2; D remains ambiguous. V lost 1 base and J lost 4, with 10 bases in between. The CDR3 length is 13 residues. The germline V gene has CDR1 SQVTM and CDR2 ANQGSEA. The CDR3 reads CSVEAGELYGYTF. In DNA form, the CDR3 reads TGCAGCGTTGAAGCCGGAGAACTCTATGGCTACACCTTC.

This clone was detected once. The CDR3 sequence is CASSDNTGGPETQYF. Written as DNA, the CDR3 is TGCGCCAGCAGCGATAATACAGGGGGTCCAGAGACCCAGTACTTC. The chain carries TRBV5-1 and TRBJ2-5; 8 nucleotides line up with TRBD1. The J segment lost 4 bases and the V segment lost 4 bases, leaving 9 bases of the junction unmatched. Germline V lookup: CDR1 SGHRS, CDR2 YFSETQ. The CDR3 is 15 residues long.

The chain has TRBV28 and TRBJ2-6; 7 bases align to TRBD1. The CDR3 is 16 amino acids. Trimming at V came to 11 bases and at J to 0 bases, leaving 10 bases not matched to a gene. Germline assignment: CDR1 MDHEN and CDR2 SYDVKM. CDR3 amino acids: CAVSGTAISGANVLTF. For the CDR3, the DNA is TGTGCCGTATCCGGGACAGCGATCTCTGGGGCCAACGTCCTGACTTTC.

The CDR3 loop reads CSVEESGINTGELFF. In DNA form, the CDR3 reads TGCAGCGTTGAAGAATCCGGGATTAACACCGGGGAGCTGTTTTTT. The chain combines TRBV29-1 with TRBJ2-2; D may be TRBD2 (5 bases). The CDR3 covers 15 residues. CDR1 SQVTM and CDR2 ANQGSEA come from the germline V gene. V gave up 0 bases and J gave up 2 bases, with 10 bases separating them.

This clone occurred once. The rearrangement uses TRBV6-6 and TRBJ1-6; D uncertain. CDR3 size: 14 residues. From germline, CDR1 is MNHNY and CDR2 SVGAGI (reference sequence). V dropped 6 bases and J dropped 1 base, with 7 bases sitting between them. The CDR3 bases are TGTGCCAGCAGATCGGATTCCTATAATTCACCCCTCCACTTT. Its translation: CASRSDSYNSPLHF.

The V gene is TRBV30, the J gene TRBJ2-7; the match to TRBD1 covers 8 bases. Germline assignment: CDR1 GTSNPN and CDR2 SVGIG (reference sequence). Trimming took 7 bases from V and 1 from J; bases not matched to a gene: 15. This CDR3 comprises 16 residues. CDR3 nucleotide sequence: TGTGCCTCAGGGACAGGCCCGGGACGCCTGTCCTACGAGCAGTACTTC. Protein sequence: CASGTGPGRLSYEQYF.

Here the CDR3 reads CAWGTGLNTEAFF. In DNA, the CDR3 is TGTGCCTGGGGGACAGGGCTGAACACTGAAGCTTTCTTT. The chain joins TRBV30 to TRBJ1-1; 9 bases line up with TRBD1. Germline CDR1 is GTSNPN and CDR2 is SVGIG (reference sequence). The J segment lost 0 bases and the V segment lost 5 bases, leaving 1 base of the junction unmatched. The length of the CDR3 is 13 residues.